This is a list of T cell receptor beta chains from one sample in a study of T cells in Graves' hyperthyroidism and ophthalmopathy. TCRdb independently ran MiXCR on the multiplex PCR reads; one entry per CDR3 protein. The data show approximately 600,000 distinct CDR3 sequences, 20% seen once. What was sequenced was blood. All receptors derive from a man younger than 45 with Graves' ophthalmopathy. CDR3s include the opening cysteine and the closing phenylalanine or tryptophan. D genes are given only for firm matches. Clone size is shown for a subset of rows, as once, few, many or a class of expanded clone.

v_gene	j_gene	abundance	d_gene	CDR3nt	CDR3aa
TRBV12-3/TRBV12-4	TRBJ1-5	many	.	TGTGCCAGCACCTCCGGACGTTCCCTGTATAGCAATCAGCCCCAGCATTTT	CASTSGRSLYSNQPQHF
TRBV30	TRBJ1-2	few	.	TGTGCCTGCACGGGACCTCCTAACTATGGCTACACCTTC	CACTGPPNYGYTF
TRBV27	TRBJ1-5	few	TRBD1	TGTGCCAGCAGCGCGAGGGGGCATGTCCAGCCCCAGCATTTT	CASSARGHVQPQHF
TRBV29-1	TRBJ1-1	.	.	TGCAGCGTTGAAGAGTTTGGGGTCACTGAAGCTTTCTTT	CSVEEFGVTEAFF
TRBV12-3/TRBV12-4	TRBJ2-1	.	.	TGTGCCAGCGGACTCACCTCGGGTAATGAGCAGTTCTTC	CASGLTSGNEQFF
TRBV28	TRBJ1-2	few	TRBD1	TGTGCCAGCAGTCCGACAGGGGGATTTGGCTACACCTTC	CASSPTGGFGYTF
TRBV27	TRBJ2-5	few	.	TGTGCCAGCAGACGGACAGTGGGTACGTCGACCCAGTACTTC	CASRRTVGTSTQYF
TRBV3-1	TRBJ1-5	few	.	TGTGCCAGCAGCCAAGGGGGCAGGGAAGGACAGCCCCAGCATTTT	CASSQGGREGQPQHF
TRBV19	TRBJ2-7	.	TRBD1	TGTGCCAGTAGTATACCCCCTGGGACAGGAGACTCCTACGAGCAGTACTTC	CASSIPPGTGDSYEQYF
TRBV20-1	TRBJ1-5	few	TRBD1	TGCAGTGCTAGAGACGGGACAGGGGGAAATAGGCCCCAGCATTTT	CSARDGTGGNRPQHF
TRBV12-3/TRBV12-4	TRBJ1-1	few	.	TGTGCCAGCAGTTACACAGGGAATGGGAACACTGAAGCTTTCTTT	CASSYTGNGNTEAFF
TRBV11-1	TRBJ2-7	many	.	TGTGCCAGCAGCTCCCAAACAGGGAATGCCTTTTACGAGCAGTACTTC	CASSSQTGNAFYEQYF
TRBV7-6	TRBJ2-5	few	.	TGTGCCAGCAGCTCGGAGGGCCCCCCAAACCCGCAAGAGACCCAGTACTTC	CASSSEGPPNPQETQYF
TRBV5-1	TRBJ1-1	many	.	TGCGCCAGCAGCTTTGCGAACACTGAAGCTTTCTTT	CASSFANTEAFF
TRBV7-9	TRBJ2-2	.	.	TGTGCCAGCAGCCATACCGAAGGTACCGGGGAGCTGTTTTTT	CASSHTEGTGELFF
TRBV5-1	TRBJ2-7	.	.	TGCGCCAGCAGCTTGCAGTTAGAGATCCCTAGCGAGCAGTACTTC	CASSLQLEIPSEQYF
TRBV9	TRBJ1-1	.	.	TGTGCCAGCAGCGTAGAGGGAGGGAACACTGAAGCTTTCTTT	CASSVEGGNTEAFF
TRBV9	TRBJ2-1	.	.	TGTGCCAGCAGCCGAGAGGGGGGACTATGGAATGAGCAGTTCTTC	CASSREGGLWNEQFF
TRBV6-1	TRBJ1-6	many	TRBD1	TGTGCCAGCAGGCCAGGGGGCGCGGGATCACCCCTCCACTTT	CASRPGGAGSPLHF
TRBV6-1	TRBJ2-7	.	TRBD2	TGTGCCAGCAGCCCCTTAGCGGGAAGGGGGTACGAGCAGTACTTC	CASSPLAGRGYEQYF
TRBV7-9	TRBJ1-3	.	.	TGTGCCAGCAGCTCGAGATTTTCTGGAAACACCATATATTTT	CASSSRFSGNTIYF
TRBV27	TRBJ2-1	many	TRBD2	TGTGCCAGCAGTTTACTGACCGGGACTAGCGGGAGAAATGAGCAGTTCTTC	CASSLLTGTSGRNEQFF
TRBV6-6	TRBJ1-4	.	.	TGTGCCAGCAGTTACTCGAGCAGCAATAATGAAAAACTGTTTTTT	CASSYSSSNNEKLFF
TRBV24-1	TRBJ2-3	many	TRBD2	TGTGCCACCAGCCGAACTAGCGGGAGAACAGATACGCAGTATTTT	CATSRTSGRTDTQYF
TRBV7-3	TRBJ2-3	few	TRBD2	TGTGCCAGCAGCCCTAGCGGGAGTCTCGATACGCAGTATTTT	CASSPSGSLDTQYF
TRBV6-1	TRBJ2-7	.	.	TGTGCCAGCAGACTAGGACAGCACTCTTACGAGCAGTACTTC	CASRLGQHSYEQYF
TRBV6-1	TRBJ2-1	few	TRBD2	TGTGCCAGCAGTTACGCGGGAGTTGGCAATGAGCAGTTCTTC	CASSYAGVGNEQFF
TRBV12-3/TRBV12-4	TRBJ2-7	few	TRBD2	TGTGCCAGCAGCTTTAGCGGGCAAGCCTACGAGCAGTACTTC	CASSFSGQAYEQYF
TRBV5-1	TRBJ1-1	.	TRBD1	TGCGCCAGCAGCCCCCCCCCGGGACAGCCGAACACTGAAGCTTTCTTT	CASSPPPGQPNTEAFF
TRBV6-1	TRBJ2-7	few	.	TGTGCCAGCAGTGAGGGGGGACAGCTACCCTACGAGCAGTACTTC	CASSEGGQLPYEQYF
TRBV5-1	TRBJ1-4	many	TRBD1	TGCGCCAGCAGCTTGGGGACAGGACGACATGAAAAACTGTTTTTT	CASSLGTGRHEKLFF
TRBV10-1	TRBJ2-3	many	.	TGCGCCAGCAGGGACAACACAGATACGCAGTATTTT	CASRDNTDTQYF
TRBV6-1	TRBJ1-2	.	.	TGTGCCACAAGGACCGGGACGGTTAATTACAGCTACACCTTC	CATRTGTVNYSYTF
TRBV20-1	TRBJ1-2	.	.	TGCAGTGCTAGAGATTGGGCAGAGAACTATGGCTACACCTTC	CSARDWAENYGYTF
TRBV4-3	TRBJ2-7	many	TRBD2	TGCGCCAGCAGCCAAGTGGGAGGGCCGAGGGAGCAGTACTTC	CASSQVGGPREQYF
TRBV6-5	TRBJ2-4	.	.	TGTGCCAGCCGCCCTAAGGCCTGGGGAGCCAAAAACATTCAGTACTTC	CASRPKAWGAKNIQYF
TRBV12-3/TRBV12-4	TRBJ2-3	many	TRBD2	TGTGCCAGCAGTTTAGCACTAGCGGGAGCAGATACGCAGTATTTT	CASSLALAGADTQYF
TRBV7-9	TRBJ2-7	few	.	TGTGCCAGCAGCTTAGTCGCGACAGGGGAGGGGTTCGAGCAGTACTTC	CASSLVATGEGFEQYF
TRBV4-2	TRBJ2-7	.	TRBD2	TGTGCCAGCAGCCAAGATAGAGCGGGAGTTTACGAGCAGTACTTC	CASSQDRAGVYEQYF
TRBV27	TRBJ2-5	many	TRBD2	TGTGCCAGCCTTACCTTTAGCGGGAGTGGAGAGACCCAGTACTTC	CASLTFSGSGETQYF
TRBV6-1	TRBJ2-7	.	TRBD2	TGTGCCAGTGCGTGGCGGACTAGCTCCTACGAGCATTACTTC	CASAWRTSSYEHYF
TRBV20-1	TRBJ1-5	.	.	TGCAGTGCTATAAAAGCGGGACATAGCAATCAGCCCCAGCATTTT	CSAIKAGHSNQPQHF
TRBV7-9	TRBJ1-5	many	TRBD1	TGTGCCAGCAGCTCGGGACAGGGCTACAATCAGCCCCAGCATTTT	CASSSGQGYNQPQHF
TRBV6-1	TRBJ2-7	many	.	TGTGCCAGCATTGAGACGTGGGGGTCTGTATACGAGCAGTACTTC	CASIETWGSVYEQYF
TRBV27	TRBJ2-7	.	TRBD2	TGTGCCAGCGCCGAAACCGGCGTGGGGTGGGAGCGGGGCGAGCAGTACTTC	CASAETGVGWERGEQYF
TRBV18	TRBJ2-2	few	.	TGTGCCAGCTCATACCAACCGGGCCCCAGGGCCGGGGAGCTGTTTTTT	CASSYQPGPRAGELFF
TRBV12-3/TRBV12-4	TRBJ2-2	many	TRBD1	TGTGCCAGCAGTTTGGGGACAGCATCCGGGGAGCTGTTTTTT	CASSLGTASGELFF
TRBV11-2	TRBJ1-2	few	TRBD1	TGTGCCAGCAGCTATGGGACAGGGGCGGCTGGCTACACCTTC	CASSYGTGAAGYTF
TRBV6-1	TRBJ2-1	.	.	TGTGCCAGCAGTCCAAGCAAGGGGGGAAAACTATCCTACAATGAGCAGTTCTTC	CASSPSKGGKLSYNEQFF